Listed below are T cell receptor beta chains from one sample, sequenced in a study of T cell responses to AZD1222 COVID-19 vaccine. The protocol was immunoSEQ multiplex PCR, while the TCRdb copy is restricted to in-frame clones and leaves out a portion. The repertoire holds under 150,000 clones, with under 95% as singletons. Source: peripheral blood, taken on day 0 of MenACWY control vaccination. The receptors shown here come from an adult in good health. Both conserved end residues are part of each CDR3.

V gene,J gene,CDR3 protein
TRBV27,TRBJ1-1,CASSLSARLNTEAFF
TRBV25-1,TRBJ1-1,CASRPTGTTAEAFF
TRBV12-3/TRBV12-4,TRBJ2-1,CASTPPGSIEQFF
TRBV11-3,TRBJ2-3,CASSPATSGSGSDTQYF
TRBV6-5,TRBJ2-7,CATTGDRTYEQYF
TRBV27,TRBJ2-1,CASSDSGRAYNEQFF
TRBV30,TRBJ1-2,CAWRSLIHGYTF
TRBV23-1,TRBJ1-2,CASTEGEGGYTF
TRBV21-1,TRBJ2-7,CASSSIRDRGDEQYF
TRBV3-1/TRBV3-2,TRBJ1-3,CASSQEGTGIGNTIYF
TRBV3-1/TRBV3-2,TRBJ2-3,CASSQGTGGAADTQYF
TRBV4-1,TRBJ2-7,CASSGLGTYEQYF
TRBV6-5,TRBJ1-1,CASGPGLNTEAFF
TRBV6-6,TRBJ1-3,CASSYLGLNSGNTIYF
TRBV6-5,TRBJ2-5,CASSKDWRGTQYF
TRBV27,TRBJ1-5,CASSLVGLNQPQHF
TRBV29-1,TRBJ1-4,CSVGAGTTNEKLFF
TRBV27,TRBJ2-2,CASSLWAEGELFF
TRBV25-1,TRBJ2-5,CATTRRGGETQYF
TRBV7-6,TRBJ2-2,CASSLHYGTTNTGELFF
TRBV18,TRBJ1-5,CASSVTGRQPQHF
TRBV15,TRBJ2-7,CATSRDRFYEQYF
TRBV10-3,TRBJ2-7,CAISENSDEQYF
TRBV5-6,TRBJ1-5,CASSLGTGGNRQPQHF
TRBV4-1,TRBJ2-5,CASSQVGRGRGETQYF
TRBV28,TRBJ1-1,CASSLTQGAIVTEAFF
TRBV2,TRBJ2-3,CASSGRLAALTDTQYF
TRBV3-1/TRBV3-2,TRBJ1-6,CASSQTGTSNSPLHF
TRBV7-7,TRBJ2-2,CASESKPNTGELFF
TRBV28,TRBJ1-5,CASSTGAGGFGQPQHF
TRBV13,TRBJ2-2,CASSLVGTPNTGELFF
TRBV7-3,TRBJ2-7,CASSPGQGGEQYF
TRBV19,TRBJ1-6,CASSMIPGQGGSPLHF
TRBV19,TRBJ2-7,CASSTGSYEQYF
TRBV7-3,TRBJ2-3,CASSLDYTDTQYF
TRBV7-6,TRBJ2-7,CASSLLGSEQYF
TRBV7-3,TRBJ1-1,CASKRSSGSTEAFF
TRBV12-3/TRBV12-4,TRBJ2-7,CASSLAGSYEQYF
TRBV5-5,TRBJ1-3,CASSLGSGNTIYF
TRBV6-5,TRBJ1-2,CASSYGQHYGYTF
TRBV24-1,TRBJ2-1,CATSATGTSENEQFF
TRBV19,TRBJ2-7,CASSTGDYEQYF
TRBV7-6,TRBJ1-6,CASSRSSPGSSPLHF
TRBV6-1,TRBJ1-2,CASSESSVYGYTF
TRBV27,TRBJ1-2,CASSLSLGTVGGGYTF
TRBV4-1,TRBJ2-7,CASSLQTGPYEQYF
TRBV27,TRBJ2-1,CASSLTSGYNEQFF
TRBV9,TRBJ2-1,CASSQGHEQFF
TRBV30,TRBJ1-2,CAWSEQGNRGYTF
TRBV6-6,TRBJ2-1,CASSPTPTSGSWNEQFF
TRBV7-9,TRBJ1-2,CASSLGRGYTF
TRBV20-1,TRBJ2-5,CSARRETQYF
TRBV27,TRBJ1-1,CASSLSTRGDTEAFF
TRBV29-1,TRBJ2-7,CSVSGQPYEQYF
TRBV7-3,TRBJ2-1,CASSPSGDPYNEQFF